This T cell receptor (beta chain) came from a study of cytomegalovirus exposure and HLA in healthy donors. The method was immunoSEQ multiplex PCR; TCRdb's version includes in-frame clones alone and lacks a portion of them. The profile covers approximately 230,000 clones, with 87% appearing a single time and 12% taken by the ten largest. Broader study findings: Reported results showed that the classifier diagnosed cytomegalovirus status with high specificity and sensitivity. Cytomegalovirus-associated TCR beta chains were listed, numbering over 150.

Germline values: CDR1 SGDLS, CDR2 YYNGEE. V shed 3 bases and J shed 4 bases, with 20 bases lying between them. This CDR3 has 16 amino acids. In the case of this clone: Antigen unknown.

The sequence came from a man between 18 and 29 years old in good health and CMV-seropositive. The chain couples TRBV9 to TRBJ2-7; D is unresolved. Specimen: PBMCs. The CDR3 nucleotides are TGTGCCAGCAGCGGCTTTTTTGTAACCGGCACATACGAGCAGTACTTC. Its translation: CASSGFFVTGTYEQYF.